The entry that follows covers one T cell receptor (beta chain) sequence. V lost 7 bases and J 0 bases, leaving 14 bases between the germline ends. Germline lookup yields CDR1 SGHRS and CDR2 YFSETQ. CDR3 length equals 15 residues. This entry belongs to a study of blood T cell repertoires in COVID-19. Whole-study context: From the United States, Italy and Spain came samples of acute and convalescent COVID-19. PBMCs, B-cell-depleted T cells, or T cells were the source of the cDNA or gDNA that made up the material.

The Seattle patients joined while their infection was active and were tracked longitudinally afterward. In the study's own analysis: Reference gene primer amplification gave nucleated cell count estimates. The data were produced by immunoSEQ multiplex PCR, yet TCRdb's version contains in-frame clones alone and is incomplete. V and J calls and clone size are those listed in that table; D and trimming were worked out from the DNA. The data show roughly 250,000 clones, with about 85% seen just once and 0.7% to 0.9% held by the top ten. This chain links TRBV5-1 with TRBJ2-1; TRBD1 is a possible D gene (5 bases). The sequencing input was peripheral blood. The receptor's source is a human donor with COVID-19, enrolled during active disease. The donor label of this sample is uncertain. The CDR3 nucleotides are TGCGCCAGCGCCCCTCTGGACAACTCCTACAATGAGCAGTTCTTC. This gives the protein CASAPLDNSYNEQFF.